A selection of T cell receptor beta chains follows, all from one sample in a study of blood T cell repertoires in COVID-19. The repertoire was sequenced with immunoSEQ multiplex PCR; TCRdb's copy has only in-frame clones and lacks some. This table holds 63,000 or so clones, approximately 89% found once. The sequencing input was peripheral blood. These receptors all stem from a man in his 60s with acute or convalescent COVID-19. The conserved cysteine and the conserved F or W are not part of the CDR3 here. Clone size is stated in some rows and not others, as once, few, many or a class when expanded.

j_call,clone_size,v_call,cdr3_aa
TRBJ2-4,-,TRBV28,ASRDRGLY
TRBJ2-2,-,TRBV10-1,ASSDPRYTGELF
TRBJ1-5,-,TRBV6-2/TRBV6-3,ASSYSRAFNQPQH
TRBJ1-2,-,TRBV2,ASRLSAENYGYT
TRBJ2-7,-,TRBV7-8,ASSLEQITEQY
TRBJ1-5,-,TRBV6-6,ASSKLESNQPQH
TRBJ2-3,-,TRBV2,ASSEANTRGTDTQY
TRBJ1-1,-,TRBV7-9,ASSLSRYGGTEAF
TRBJ2-2,-,TRBV7-9,ASSLEARVSTGELF
TRBJ1-5,-,TRBV7-2,ASSLRFPGQGSYQPQH
TRBJ1-2,-,TRBV27,ASTTRQGAAGYT
TRBJ1-1,-,TRBV6-2/TRBV6-3,ASSSTGQNEAF
TRBJ2-3,-,TRBV10-3,AISELEGAPLDTQY
TRBJ1-4,-,TRBV3-1/TRBV3-2,ASSPPGEAGEKLF
TRBJ2-5,-,TRBV19,ASSISRGETQY
TRBJ2-7,-,TRBV10-1,ASSESSGSSYEQY
TRBJ1-3,-,TRBV6-6,ATNRGSGNTIY
TRBJ1-2,few,TRBV19,ASSPGGEFTLQNYGYT
TRBJ2-1,-,TRBV5-1,ATRGLAGANEQF
TRBJ2-7,-,TRBV15,ATSRDLGAEQY
TRBJ1-1,-,TRBV5-1,ASSSQGSPTEAF
TRBJ1-5,-,TRBV19,ASSTAGTGGLKPQH
TRBJ2-5,few,TRBV7-8,ASSLVRLGETQY
TRBJ1-1,-,TRBV7-2,ASSLVEGWANTEAF
TRBJ1-2,-,TRBV5-1,ASSRRTGGNGYT
TRBJ2-7,-,TRBV18,ASSPTFGSYEQY
TRBJ1-3,-,TRBV4-1,ASSQDLGIRGSDTIY
TRBJ1-2,-,TRBV12-5,ASGLVVDRGGYT
TRBJ1-2,-,TRBV5-4,ASSSGGPGYGYT
TRBJ1-5,once,TRBV5-6,ASSEQGYQPQH
TRBJ2-3,-,TRBV7-2,ASSLAVRGTTDTQY
TRBJ1-1,-,TRBV7-3,ASSSYTTANTEAF
TRBJ1-5,-,TRBV7-8,ASSLYGNPGQPQH
TRBJ1-6,many,TRBV5-1,ASSPEGSPLH
TRBJ1-5,-,TRBV12-1,ASPPYGRNQPQH
TRBJ1-4,-,TRBV2,ASSLDRPNEKLF
TRBJ2-1,-,TRBV5-6,ASSFTGQGRNEQF
TRBJ2-7,-,TRBV11-2,ASSLAGAAGHEQY
TRBJ1-1,-,TRBV18,ASSPGRNTEAF
TRBJ1-4,-,TRBV14,ASSSEGLMNEKLF
TRBJ2-7,-,TRBV27,ASPKGSGTSPSRYEQY
TRBJ1-2,-,TRBV10-3,AISESQGNYGYT
TRBJ1-2,-,TRBV7-9,ASSLQGATLYGYT
TRBJ1-5,once,TRBV7-9,ASSQSLGEQPQH
TRBJ2-1,-,TRBV7-3,ASSSPGTANNEQF
TRBJ2-7,-,TRBV5-6,ASSLTGSGNYEQY
TRBJ2-3,-,TRBV5-4,ASSRAKTDTQY
TRBJ1-2,-,TRBV24-1,ATSNSAEVLSGYT
TRBJ1-1,-,TRBV10-3,AISEPQGQGGPF
TRBJ2-2,-,TRBV7-3,ASSLGTGLSGELF
TRBJ2-1,-,TRBV11-3,ASSVDPPGTSEQF